This T cell receptor (beta chain) was observed in a study of Ad26.COV2.S vaccination and SARS-CoV-2 variants. At the level of the study: Among those in the COV1001 Ad26.COV2.S trial arm was the donor. Into the muscle, Ad26.COV2.S was dosed once or twice, 56 days apart. General study points: It is possible that the TCR breadth and depth analyses underestimated the total T cell responses. Relative to placebo recipients, vaccine recipients exhibited elevated spike-specific TCR breadth.

The treatment denotes: some 19 received Ad26.COV2.S at low or high dose, single or two shots; about 5 received placebo; per-sample allocation not given. Vaccine and placebo recipients were sampled on day 63 after the first injection. V gave up 6 bases and J gave up 7 bases, with 25 bases separating them. The CDR3 is made up of 17 amino acids. Per germline, CDR1 SGHTA and CDR2 FQGNSA. In regard to this clone: The antigen is unknown.

Using immunoSEQ multiplex PCR, the repertoire was profiled, and TCRdb retains in-frame clones only, with some absent. The table has 440,000 or so clones, roughly 87% seen once. V usage is TRBV7-2 and J usage is TRBJ2-4, with D unclear. Specimen: peripheral blood, collected in a trial of Ad26.COV2.S vaccine versus placebo. The TCR sequence derives from a person aged 18-65 years who received the Ad26.COV2.S COVID-19 vaccine or a placebo. The CDR3 DNA follows: TGTGCCAGCAGTACCCCCGAGACCGATGGACGATGGAACATTCAGTACTTC. Protein product: CASSTPETDGRWNIQYF.